The following is a T cell receptor beta chain sequence with its context. Its antigen is undetermined. This entry is derived from a study of T cells expressing NK-cell markers. At the level of the study: Within the sequenced cohort of eight donors, seven exhibited HCMV seropositivity and one was seronegative. The study, taken as a whole, reports: Among four donors, these clonotypes also ranked first in the CD3+CD56-NKG2C+ fraction. Whether expanded NKG2C+ T cell clones were HCMV-specific remained unclear.

After re-calling the 5' RACE reads, TCRdb lists one entry per CDR3 protein, DNA absent. The sample holds around 280,000 distinct CDR3 sequences. This CDR3 has 17 amino acids. CDR1 and CDR2 from the germline V gene are SEHNR and FQNEAQ (reference sequence). Specimen: blood T cells: a sorted CD56 or NKG2C T cell subset, CD4+ or CD8+ T cells, or bulk PBMC T cells (not recorded which). The chain combines TRBV7-9 with TRBJ2-4. The receptor was derived from a young man in good health. CDR3 sequence: CASSLVQGTSGKNIQYF.